These T cell receptor beta chains were read from a single sample in a study of PD-L1 blockade in urothelial cancer. Sequenced by immunoSEQ multiplex PCR; TCRdb stores in-frame clones only, minus some. The sample contains some 31,000 clones, 84% of which appear only once. The material was PBMCs, obtained around atezolizumab (anti-PD-L1) treatment. The source of these receptors is a man between 65 and 85 years old with urothelial cancer. The CDR3 runs from the conserved cysteine through the conserved F or W. A D gene is named only where the DNA matches it firmly. Clone size is given for some rows only: seen once, a few or many times, or a class if the clone is expanded.

clone_size	d_call	cdr3_length	j_call	v_call	cdr3_aa	cdr3_nt
-	TRBD2	16	TRBJ2-1	TRBV29-1	CSVEPRGGSSYNEQFF	TGCAGCGTTGAACCCCGGGGGGGTAGCTCCTACAATGAGCAGTTCTTC
-	TRBD2	13	TRBJ2-1	TRBV15	CATSRGGRDEQFF	TGTGCCACCAGCAGAGGTGGGAGGGATGAGCAGTTCTTC
-	TRBD1	15	TRBJ1-6	TRBV18	CASSPGTGMNSPLHF	TGTGCCAGCTCACCAGGGACAGGGATGAATTCACCCCTCCACTTT
-	TRBD2	15	TRBJ2-2	TRBV2	CASKRLASNTGELFF	TGTGCCAGCAAGCGACTAGCGAGCAACACCGGGGAGCTGTTTTTT
-	-	14	TRBJ2-2	TRBV11-3	CASSLDPNTGELFF	TGTGCCAGCAGCTTAGATCCTAACACCGGGGAGCTGTTTTTT
-	TRBD2	14	TRBJ2-7	TRBV11-2	CASSSGGGVLEQYF	TGTGCCAGCAGCTCCGGCGGGGGGGTGCTCGAGCAGTACTTC
-	-	13	TRBJ1-1	TRBV6-6	CASNQAGKPEAFF	TGTGCCAGCAACCAAGCGGGAAAACCTGAAGCTTTCTTT
-	-	14	TRBJ2-2	TRBV4-3	CASSQSSNTGELFF	TGCGCCAGCAGCCAATCTAGTAACACCGGGGAGCTGTTTTTT
once	TRBD2	17	TRBJ2-3	TRBV28	CASSLGTSGRFIDTQYF	TGTGCCAGCAGTTTAGGGACTAGCGGGAGGTTTATCGATACGCAGTATTTT
-	-	14	TRBJ1-2	TRBV6-5	CASSGMGGGYGYTF	TGTGCCAGCAGCGGCATGGGCGGGGGCTATGGCTACACCTTC
once	TRBD1	13	TRBJ1-4	TRBV27	CASTARDSEKLFF	TGTGCCAGCACCGCTAGGGACAGTGAAAAACTGTTTTTT
-	TRBD1	14	TRBJ1-5	TRBV5-1	CASSSGQGNQPQHF	TGCGCCAGCAGCTCGGGACAGGGCAATCAGCCCCAGCATTTT
-	TRBD1	16	TRBJ1-2	TRBV5-5	CASSAGWDSINYGYTF	TGTGCCAGCAGTGCGGGCTGGGACAGTATTAACTATGGCTACACCTTC
once	-	14	TRBJ2-5	TRBV27	CASSPRRGAETQYF	TGTGCCAGCAGTCCCCGGCGCGGGGCAGAGACCCAGTACTTC
few	TRBD1	16	TRBJ1-2	TRBV30	CAWSTNRDRLNYGYTF	TGTGCCTGGAGTACCAACCGGGACAGGCTTAACTATGGCTACACCTTC
-	-	15	TRBJ2-6	TRBV5-5	CASLRGRSGANVLTF	TGTGCCAGCCTTAGGGGCCGGTCTGGGGCCAACGTCCTGACTTTC
-	-	13	TRBJ2-5	TRBV14	CASSQGLRETQYF	TGTGCCAGCAGCCAAGGACTAAGAGAGACCCAGTACTTC
-	-	15	TRBJ1-6	TRBV4-3	CASSQERQDHSPLHF	TGCGCCAGCAGCCAAGAACGACAGGATCATTCACCCCTCCACTTT
few	TRBD1	16	TRBJ1-3	TRBV2	CASSVQGTSSGNTIYF	TGTGCCAGCAGTGTACAGGGGACTTCCTCTGGAAACACCATATATTTT
-	-	13	TRBJ1-1	TRBV9	CASSSTGNTEAFF	TGTGCCAGCAGCTCCACAGGGAACACTGAAGCTTTCTTT
-	TRBD1	14	TRBJ2-5	TRBV29-1	CSVDIRQGQETQYF	TGCAGCGTTGATATACGACAGGGGCAAGAGACCCAGTACTTC
-	-	13	TRBJ1-2	TRBV2	CASSGGQSYGYTF	TGTGCCAGCAGTGGGGGACAAAGCTATGGCTACACCTTC
-	TRBD1	15	TRBJ1-5	TRBV6-5	CASSYSGTANQPQHF	TGTGCCAGCAGTTACTCCGGGACAGCTAATCAGCCCCAGCATTTT
-	-	13	TRBJ2-7	TRBV14	CASSQVRTGEQYF	TGTGCCAGCAGCCAAGTGAGAACGGGGGAGCAGTACTTC
-	TRBD1	15	TRBJ2-7	TRBV11-1	CASSLPGTGMVHPYF	TGTGCCAGCAGCTTACCTGGGACAGGGATGGTCCACCCGTACTTC
-	-	16	TRBJ1-5	TRBV2	CASTWGGQGRHQPQHF	TGTGCCAGCACCTGGGGGGGGCAGGGGAGGCATCAGCCCCAGCATTTT
-	TRBD1	15	TRBJ1-5	TRBV6-6	CASSDRQGNYQPQHF	TGTGCCAGCAGCGACCGACAGGGTAATTATCAGCCCCAGCATTTT
-	TRBD1	15	TRBJ2-2	TRBV5-6	CASSRQGDPPGELFF	TGTGCCAGCAGTCGACAGGGCGACCCTCCCGGGGAGCTGTTTTTT
once	-	15	TRBJ2-4	TRBV11-2	CASSQGGLAENIQYF	TGTGCCAGCAGCCAAGGGGGGCTAGCGGAAAACATTCAGTACTTC
-	-	14	TRBJ2-7	TRBV2	CASSGFLRGGEQYF	TGTGCCAGCAGCGGGTTTCTCAGGGGTGGAGAGCAGTACTTC
few	TRBD1	17	TRBJ2-6	TRBV7-9	CASSPRDSHSGANVLTF	TGTGCCAGCAGCCCGAGGGACAGCCACTCTGGGGCCAACGTCCTGACTTTC
-	-	15	TRBJ1-6	TRBV21-1	CASSKQKGNNSPLHF	TGTGCCAGCAGCAAACAAAAGGGGAACAATTCACCCCTCCACTTT
-	-	13	TRBJ2-7	TRBV2	CASVVGNPYEQYF	TGTGCCAGCGTTGTTGGCAATCCCTACGAGCAGTACTTC
-	TRBD2	22	TRBJ2-3	TRBV2	CASSERQGARASGRAPWNTQYF	TGTGCCAGCAGTGAGAGGCAGGGGGCAAGAGCTAGCGGGAGGGCCCCCTGGAATACGCAGTATTTT
-	TRBD1	15	TRBJ1-1	TRBV28	CASSLPDREEKTAFF	TGTGCCAGCAGTCTCCCGGACAGGGAGGAAAAAACGGCTTTCTTT
few	TRBD1	15	TRBJ2-7	TRBV5-1	CASSPTGQGFYEQYF	TGCGCCAGCAGCCCCACAGGACAGGGCTTCTACGAGCAGTACTTC
once	TRBD1	16	TRBJ1-5	TRBV19	CASSIVTGGSSQPQHF	TGTGCCAGTAGTATAGTAACAGGGGGCTCAAGTCAGCCCCAGCATTTT
few	-	13	TRBJ2-7	TRBV2	CASSGDLPYEQYF	TGTGCCAGCAGTGGGGACTTACCCTACGAGCAGTACTTC
-	TRBD1	12	TRBJ2-7	TRBV5-1	CASSLQGREQYF	TGCGCCAGCAGCTTACAGGGGCGGGAGCAGTACTTC
-	TRBD2	22	TRBJ2-1	TRBV9	CASSAWTSGRAGVGSSYNEQFF	TGTGCCAGCAGCGCTTGGACTAGCGGGAGGGCCGGGGTTGGGAGCTCCTACAATGAGCAGTTCTTC
-	-	15	TRBJ1-5	TRBV2	CASSEEGARNQPQHF	TGTGCCAGCAGTGAAGAAGGGGCACGAAATCAGCCCCAGCATTTT